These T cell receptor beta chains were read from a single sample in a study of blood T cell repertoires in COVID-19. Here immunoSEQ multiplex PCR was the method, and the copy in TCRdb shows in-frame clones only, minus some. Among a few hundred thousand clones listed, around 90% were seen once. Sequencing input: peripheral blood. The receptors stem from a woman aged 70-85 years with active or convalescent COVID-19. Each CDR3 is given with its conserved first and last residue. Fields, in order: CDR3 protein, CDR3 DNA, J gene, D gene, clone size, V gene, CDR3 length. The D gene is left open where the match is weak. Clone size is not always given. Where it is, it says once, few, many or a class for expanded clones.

CASSQERQGSSYEQYF | TGTGCCAGCAGCCAAGAAAGGCAGGGGAGCTCCTACGAGCAGTACTTC | TRBJ2-7 | - | - | TRBV14 | 16
CASSQPGQGARNEQFF | TGTGCCAGCAGCCAACCGGGACAGGGGGCCAGGAATGAGCAGTTCTTC | TRBJ2-1 | TRBD1 | - | TRBV7-2 | 16
CASSQSGLGRGQSPYEQYF | TGTGCCAGCAGCCAGAGCGGTCTAGGGCGCGGACAGTCCCCCTACGAGCAGTACTTC | TRBJ2-7 | - | - | TRBV7-9 | 19
CASSMGQGRTEAFF | TGTGCCAGTAGTATGGGACAGGGTAGGACTGAAGCTTTCTTT | TRBJ1-1 | TRBD1 | - | TRBV19 | 14
CASSLGQGANTGELFF | TGTGCCAGCAGCTTAGGGCAGGGGGCGAACACCGGGGAGCTGTTTTTT | TRBJ2-2 | TRBD1 | - | TRBV7-3 | 16
CASDQGRSYGYTF | TGTGCCAGCGACCAGGGAAGGAGCTATGGCTACACCTTC | TRBJ1-2 | - | - | TRBV7-9 | 13
CASSVEGEGWNYGYTF | TGTGCCAGCAGCGTAGAGGGGGAGGGGTGGAACTATGGCTACACCTTC | TRBJ1-2 | - | - | TRBV9 | 16
CASSCPPGQVNGNEQFF | TGTGCCAGCAGCTGTCCCCCGGGACAGGTTAATGGGAATGAGCAGTTCTTC | TRBJ2-1 | - | - | TRBV21-1 | 17
CASGRKGLTGNEQFF | TGCGCCAGCGGACGAAAGGGACTAACCGGGAATGAGCAGTTCTTC | TRBJ2-1 | TRBD2 | - | TRBV5-1 | 15
CASTITGELFF | TGTGCCAGCACCATCACCGGGGAGCTGTTTTTT | TRBJ2-2 | - | - | TRBV12-3/TRBV12-4 | 11
CASSSVYGYTF | TGTGCCAGTAGTTCCGTCTATGGCTACACCTTC | TRBJ1-2 | - | - | TRBV9 | 11
CASRDQGPGTEAFF | TGTGCCAGCAGAGATCAAGGCCCAGGGACTGAAGCTTTCTTT | TRBJ1-1 | - | - | TRBV2 | 14
CASSEFGGGYNEQFF | TGTGCCAGCAGTGAATTTGGCGGGGGCTACAATGAGCAGTTCTTC | TRBJ2-1 | TRBD2 | - | TRBV6-1 | 15
CASSLEINTGELFF | TGTGCCAGCAGTCTAGAGATTAACACCGGGGAGCTGTTTTTT | TRBJ2-2 | - | - | TRBV6-4 | 14
CASRANTEAFF | TGTGCCAGCAGAGCTAACACTGAAGCTTTCTTT | TRBJ1-1 | - | once | TRBV6-5 | 11
CASSLRGQPQHF | TGTGCCAGCAGTTTAAGAGGTCAGCCCCAGCATTTT | TRBJ1-5 | - | - | TRBV27 | 12
CASSFTRGSGANVLTF | TGTGCCAGCAGTTTTACCAGGGGATCTGGGGCCAACGTCCTGACTTTC | TRBJ2-6 | - | - | TRBV27 | 16
CASSQGRGTTDTQYF | TGTGCCAGCTCACAGGGGCGGGGGACCACAGATACGCAGTATTTT | TRBJ2-3 | TRBD2 | - | TRBV18 | 15
CASSESVAGVTDTQYF | TGCGCCAGCAGTGAGTCGGTAGCGGGGGTCACAGATACGCAGTATTTT | TRBJ2-3 | TRBD2 | once | TRBV10-1 | 16
CASSLVHRGGGYGYTF | TGTGCCAGCAGCTTAGTCCACAGGGGTGGTGGCTATGGCTACACCTTC | TRBJ1-2 | TRBD1 | - | TRBV7-2 | 16
CASGSGNYRNTIYF | TGTGCTAGTGGATCAGGGAATTATAGAAACACCATATATTTT | TRBJ1-3 | - | - | TRBV12-5 | 14
CASSSPHWGQGNYEQYF | TGTGCCAGCAGCTCCCCGCATTGGGGACAGGGCAACTACGAGCAGTACTTC | TRBJ2-7 | TRBD1 | - | TRBV11-2 | 17
CASSKMVRGRAFF | TGTGCCAGTAGTAAAATGGTGAGAGGGAGGGCTTTCTTT | TRBJ1-1 | - | - | TRBV19 | 13
CASSGTQGTQYF | TGTGCCAGCAGCGGGACCCAGGGGACCCAGTACTTC | TRBJ2-5 | - | - | TRBV9 | 12
CASTTQGYSPLHF | TGTGCCAGCACTACCCAGGGGTACTCACCCCTCCACTTT | TRBJ1-6 | - | - | TRBV6-5 | 13
CAWGVTPSSGVTYEQYF | TGTGCCTGGGGGGTTACCCCAAGCTCGGGGGTAACATACGAGCAGTACTTC | TRBJ2-7 | - | once | TRBV30 | 17
CASSLSGTASNSPLHF | TGCGCCAGCAGCCTTAGCGGGACAGCCTCTAATTCACCCCTCCACTTT | TRBJ1-6 | TRBD1 | - | TRBV5-1 | 16
CAMRGDREDGYTF | TGTGCCATGCGGGGGGACAGGGAAGATGGCTACACCTTC | TRBJ1-2 | TRBD1 | - | TRBV10-3 | 13
CASSVGGQGKEQFF | TGTGCCAGCAGCGTAGGGGGACAGGGCAAGGAGCAGTTCTTC | TRBJ2-1 | TRBD1 | - | TRBV9 | 14
CASSKDRSSSYNEQFF | TGCGCCAGCAGTAAGGACAGGTCGAGCTCCTACAATGAGCAGTTCTTC | TRBJ2-1 | TRBD1 | - | TRBV10-1 | 16
CASSVDSQETQYF | TGTGCCAGCTCCGTTGACAGCCAAGAGACCCAGTACTTC | TRBJ2-5 | - | - | TRBV18 | 13
CASSPGGHEQYF | TGTGCCAGCAGCCCCGGGGGGCACGAGCAGTACTTC | TRBJ2-7 | - | few | TRBV3-1/TRBV3-2 | 12
CASSRAQGGRSNQPQHF | TGTGCCAGTAGTAGGGCTCAGGGCGGTAGGAGCAATCAGCCCCAGCATTTT | TRBJ1-5 | - | - | TRBV19 | 17
CASSYERGATDTQYF | TGTGCCAGCAGTTACGAGCGGGGGGCGACAGATACGCAGTATTTT | TRBJ2-3 | TRBD2 | - | TRBV6-2/TRBV6-3 | 15
CASSELQGAYEQYF | TGTGCCAGCAGTGAGCTCCAGGGTGCCTACGAGCAGTACTTC | TRBJ2-7 | - | - | TRBV6-2/TRBV6-3 | 14
CASAGSTNEKLFF | TGTGCCAGTGCCGGGTCAACTAATGAAAAACTGTTTTTT | TRBJ1-4 | - | - | TRBV19 | 13
CATRPAVQYNSPLHF | TGTGCCACCCGTCCCGCAGTCCAGTATAATTCACCCCTCCACTTT | TRBJ1-6 | - | - | TRBV10-3 | 15
CASSYSSGGVSETQYF | TGCGCCAGCAGCTACTCTAGCGGGGGAGTGAGTGAGACCCAGTACTTC | TRBJ2-5 | TRBD2 | - | TRBV5-1 | 16
CASSLGSQETQYF | TGTGCCAGCAGCTTAGGCAGTCAAGAGACCCAGTACTTC | TRBJ2-5 | - | - | TRBV11-2 | 13
CASSPTGGYEQYF | TGTGCCAGCTCACCAACAGGGGGATACGAGCAGTACTTC | TRBJ2-7 | TRBD1 | - | TRBV18 | 13
CASSRGLYSNEQFF | TGTGCCAGCAGCCGCGGACTTTATAGCAATGAGCAGTTCTTC | TRBJ2-1 | - | - | TRBV6-6 | 14
CASSFYRTSGGAQGEQFF | TGTGCCAGCAGCTTCTATAGGACTAGCGGGGGGGCCCAGGGTGAGCAGTTCTTC | TRBJ2-1 | TRBD2 | - | TRBV7-9 | 18
CASSTELGGETQYF | TGTGCCAGCAGCACCGAACTAGGAGGGGAGACCCAGTACTTC | TRBJ2-5 | - | - | TRBV11-2 | 14
CASSIGSWNTEAFF | TGTGCCAGTAGTATAGGCAGTTGGAACACTGAAGCTTTCTTT | TRBJ1-1 | - | - | TRBV19 | 14
CASNRGQTEAFF | TGTGCCAGCAATAGGGGTCAAACTGAAGCTTTCTTT | TRBJ1-1 | - | - | TRBV7-9 | 12
CASFTGWVVETQYF | TGTGCCAGCTTCACAGGGTGGGTTGTGGAGACCCAGTACTTC | TRBJ2-5 | - | - | TRBV6-5 | 14
CASNRQALYGYTF | TGTGCCAGCAATCGGCAGGCCCTTTATGGCTACACCTTC | TRBJ1-2 | - | once | TRBV2 | 13
CATSDRWDKSEQFF | TGTGCCACCAGTGATCGTTGGGACAAGAGTGAGCAGTTCTTC | TRBJ2-1 | - | - | TRBV24-1 | 14
CASSSRGGTRGWGNQPQHF | TGTGCCAGCAGCTCGAGGGGGGGCACCCGGGGATGGGGCAATCAGCCCCAGCATTTT | TRBJ1-5 | - | - | TRBV3-1/TRBV3-2 | 19
CASGAGAATNEKLFF | TGTGCCTCAGGGGCAGGGGCGGCAACTAATGAAAAACTGTTTTTT | TRBJ1-4 | - | few | TRBV10-3 | 15
CASSLLAGGLGELFF | TGTGCCAGCAGCCTTCTAGCGGGGGGGCTTGGGGAGCTGTTTTTT | TRBJ2-2 | TRBD2 | - | TRBV3-1/TRBV3-2 | 15
CATSRAPLAGGPYNEQFF | TGTGCCACCAGCAGAGCACCGTTAGCGGGGGGGCCATACAATGAGCAGTTCTTC | TRBJ2-1 | TRBD2 | - | TRBV15 | 18